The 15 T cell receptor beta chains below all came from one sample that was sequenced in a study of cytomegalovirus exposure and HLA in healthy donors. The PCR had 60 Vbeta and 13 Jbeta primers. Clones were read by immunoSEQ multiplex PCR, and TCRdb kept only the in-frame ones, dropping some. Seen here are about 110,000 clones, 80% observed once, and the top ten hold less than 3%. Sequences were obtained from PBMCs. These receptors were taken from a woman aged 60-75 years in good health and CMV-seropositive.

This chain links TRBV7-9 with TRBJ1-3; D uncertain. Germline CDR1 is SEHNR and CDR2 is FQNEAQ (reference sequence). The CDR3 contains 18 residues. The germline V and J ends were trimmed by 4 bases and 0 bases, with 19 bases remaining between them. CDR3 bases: TGTGCCAGCAGCTCCTATCCGCTCGCGGCCCGCTCTGGAAACACCATATATTTT. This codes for CASSSYPLAARSGNTIYF.

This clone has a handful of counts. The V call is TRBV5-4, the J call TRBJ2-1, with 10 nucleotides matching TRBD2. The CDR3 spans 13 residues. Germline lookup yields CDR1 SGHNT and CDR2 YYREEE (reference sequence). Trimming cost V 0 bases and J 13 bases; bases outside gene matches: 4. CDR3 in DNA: TGTGCCAGCAGCTTGGAACTAGCGGGACTCCAGTTCTTC. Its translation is CASSLELAGLQFF.

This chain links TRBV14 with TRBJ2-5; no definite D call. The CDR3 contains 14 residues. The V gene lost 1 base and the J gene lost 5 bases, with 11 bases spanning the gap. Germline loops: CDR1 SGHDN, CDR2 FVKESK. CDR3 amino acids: CASSQGLAWETQYF. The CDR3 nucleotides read TGTGCCAGCAGCCAAGGATTAGCTTGGGAGACCCAGTACTTC.

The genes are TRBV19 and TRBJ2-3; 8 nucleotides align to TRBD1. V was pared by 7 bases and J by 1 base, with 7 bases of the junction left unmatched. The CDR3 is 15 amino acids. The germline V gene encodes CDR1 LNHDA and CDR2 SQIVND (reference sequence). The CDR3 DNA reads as TGTGCCAGTACCAACAGGGGGTCAGGCACAGATACGCAGTATTTT. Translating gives CASTNRGSGTDTQYF.

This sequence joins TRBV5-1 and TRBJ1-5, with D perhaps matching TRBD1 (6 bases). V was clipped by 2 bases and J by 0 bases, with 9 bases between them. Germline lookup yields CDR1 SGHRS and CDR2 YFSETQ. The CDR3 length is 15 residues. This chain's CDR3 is CASSFLGASNQPQHF. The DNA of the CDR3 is TGCGCCAGCAGCTTTTTGGGGGCTAGCAATCAGCCCCAGCATTTT.

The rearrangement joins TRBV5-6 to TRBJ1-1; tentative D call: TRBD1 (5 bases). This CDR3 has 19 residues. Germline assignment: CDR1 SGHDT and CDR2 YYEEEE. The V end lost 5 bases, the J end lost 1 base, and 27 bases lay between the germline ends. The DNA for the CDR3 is TGTGCCAGCAGGTTACCCTACTCGGAGGGGCCAGGATGGAACACTGAAGCTTTCTTT. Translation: CASRLPYSEGPGWNTEAFF.

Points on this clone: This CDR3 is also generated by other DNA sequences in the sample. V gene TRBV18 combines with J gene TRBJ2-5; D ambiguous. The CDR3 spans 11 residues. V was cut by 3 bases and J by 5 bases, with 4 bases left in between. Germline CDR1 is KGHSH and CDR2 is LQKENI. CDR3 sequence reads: CASSPRETQYF. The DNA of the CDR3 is TGTGCCAGCTCACCGCGGGAGACCCAGTACTTC.

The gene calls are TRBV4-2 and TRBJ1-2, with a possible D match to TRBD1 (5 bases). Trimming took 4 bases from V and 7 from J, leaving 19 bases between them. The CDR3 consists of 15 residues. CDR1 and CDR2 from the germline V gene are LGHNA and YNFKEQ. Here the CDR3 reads CASSPRDVSLSGYTF. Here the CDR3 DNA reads TGTGCCAGCAGCCCGCGGGACGTGTCGTTGAGTGGCTACACCTTC.

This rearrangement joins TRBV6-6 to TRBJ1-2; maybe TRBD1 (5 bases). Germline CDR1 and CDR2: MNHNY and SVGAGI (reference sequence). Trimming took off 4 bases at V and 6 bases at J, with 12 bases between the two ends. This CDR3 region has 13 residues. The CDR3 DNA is TGTGCCAGCAGTTCGACCAGGGTTGATGGCTACACCTTC. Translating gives CASSSTRVDGYTF.

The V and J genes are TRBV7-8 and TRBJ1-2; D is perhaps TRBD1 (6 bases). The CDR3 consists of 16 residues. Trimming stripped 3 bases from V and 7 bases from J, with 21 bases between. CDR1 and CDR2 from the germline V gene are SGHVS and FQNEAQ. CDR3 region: CASSLARQVGASGYTF. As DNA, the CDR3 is TGTGCCAGCAGCTTGGCCCGACAGGTTGGCGCGTCTGGCTACACCTTC.

The CDR3 DNA follows: TGTGCAAGTCGCTTACTGTGCGACAGGGAGAACACCGGGGAGCTGTTTTTT. It encodes CASRLLCDRENTGELFF. The rearrangement links TRBV12-2 to TRBJ2-2; the DNA was not used to check the table's D call, TRBD1. TRBV12-2 is a pseudogene. There are 17 residues in the CDR3.

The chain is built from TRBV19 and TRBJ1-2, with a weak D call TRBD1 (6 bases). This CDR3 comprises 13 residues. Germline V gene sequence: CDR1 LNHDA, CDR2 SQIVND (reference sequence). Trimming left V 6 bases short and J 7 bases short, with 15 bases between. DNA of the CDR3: TGTGCCAGTAGCTTTTTGCAGGGGTCTGGCTACACCTTC. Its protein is CASSFLQGSGYTF.

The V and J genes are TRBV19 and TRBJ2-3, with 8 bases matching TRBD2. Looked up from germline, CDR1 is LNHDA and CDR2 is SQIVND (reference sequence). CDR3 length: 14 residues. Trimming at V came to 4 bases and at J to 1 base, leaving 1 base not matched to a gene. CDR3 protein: CASSTTSGTDTQYF. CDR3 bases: TGTGCCAGTAGTACGACTAGCGGCACAGATACGCAGTATTTT.

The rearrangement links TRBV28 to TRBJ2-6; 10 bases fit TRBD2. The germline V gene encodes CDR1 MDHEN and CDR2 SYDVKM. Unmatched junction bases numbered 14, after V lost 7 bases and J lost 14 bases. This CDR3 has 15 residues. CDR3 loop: CASTSPGLAERFLTF. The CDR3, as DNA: TGTGCCAGCACCTCGCCCGGACTAGCGGAGAGGTTCCTGACTTTC.

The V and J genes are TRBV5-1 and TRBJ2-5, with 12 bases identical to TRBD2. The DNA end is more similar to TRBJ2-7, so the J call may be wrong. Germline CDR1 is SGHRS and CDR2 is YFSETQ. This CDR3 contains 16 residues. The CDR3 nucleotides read TGCGCCAGCAGCCCGACTAGCGGGGGACGCTCCTACGAGCAGTACTTC. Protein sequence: CASSPTSGGRSYEQYF.